A selection of T cell receptor beta chains follows, all from one sample in a study of T cell responses to AZD1222 COVID-19 vaccine. Assay: immunoSEQ multiplex PCR; the TCRdb copy retains only in-frame clones and omits some. The sample lists 200,000 to 250,000 clones, approximately 94% seen once, with around 1.7% in the top ten. The sample here was peripheral blood, taken 28 days after the second dose of the MenACWY control vaccine. These receptors were collected from an adult who received the MenACWY meningococcal vaccine as a control. The CDR3 runs from the conserved cysteine through the conserved F or W. A D gene is named only where the DNA matches it firmly. Clone size appears in some rows only: once, few, many, or a class for an expanded clone.

j_gene,d_gene,v_gene,abundance,CDR3nt,CDR3aa
TRBJ2-3,.,TRBV28,.,TGTGCCAGCAGTTTCGTGGGGGCCACAGATACGCAGTATTTT,CASSFVGATDTQYF
TRBJ1-5,TRBD1,TRBV19,.,TGTGCCAGTCGGGACAGGTTCAATCAGCCCCAGCATTTT,CASRDRFNQPQHF
TRBJ2-7,TRBD1,TRBV7-2,.,TGTGCCAGCAGCTCGGACAGGCTCCCCTACGAGCAGTACTTC,CASSSDRLPYEQYF
TRBJ1-6,.,TRBV6-5,.,TGTGCCAGCATGGACAGCCCGGTTGATAATTCACCCCTCCACTTT,CASMDSPVDNSPLHF
TRBJ2-7,TRBD1,TRBV6-5,once,TGTGCCAGCAGTTACTCGGACAGGGCCTACGAGCAGTACTTC,CASSYSDRAYEQYF
TRBJ2-7,.,TRBV27,.,TGTGCCAGCAGTTTATCGGGTTACTTCTACGAGCAGTACTTC,CASSLSGYFYEQYF
TRBJ1-2,TRBD1,TRBV7-2,.,TGTGCCAGCAGCTTAGGGACAGGGTATGGCTACACCTTC,CASSLGTGYGYTF
TRBJ1-2,.,TRBV6-1,.,TGTGCCAGCAGTGAAGTGGAGCGGTACACCTTC,CASSEVERYTF
TRBJ2-1,.,TRBV7-3,.,TGTGCCAGCAGCTTACTAGCGAATAATGAGCAGTTCTTC,CASSLLANNEQFF
TRBJ2-1,TRBD2,TRBV4-2,.,TGTGCCAGCAGCCCGCACAGGGGACTAGCGGGAGAAGTAACCTACAATGAGCAGTTCTTC,CASSPHRGLAGEVTYNEQFF
TRBJ1-2,TRBD1,TRBV28,once,TGTGCCAGCAGTTCCTGGACAGGCCCCAACTATGGCTACACCTTC,CASSSWTGPNYGYTF
TRBJ1-2,.,TRBV21-1,.,TGTGCCAGCAGCAAATGGGGTGTGGATCAGGGCCACTATGGCTACACCTTC,CASSKWGVDQGHYGYTF
TRBJ1-2,TRBD1,TRBV10-3,.,TGTGCCATCAGTGAGGACAGGGGTAATGGCTACACCTTC,CAISEDRGNGYTF
TRBJ2-4,.,TRBV2,.,TGTGCCAGCAGTGCCCGACCTGGGCAAAACATTCAGTACTTC,CASSARPGQNIQYF
TRBJ1-2,TRBD1,TRBV18,.,TGTGCCAGCTCACCAATCCCGACAGGGGGATATGGCTACACCTTC,CASSPIPTGGYGYTF
TRBJ2-1,TRBD2,TRBV5-4,.,TGTGCCAGCAGCTTCGGCTCGGGAGGACGAACTAACAATGAGCAGTTCTTC,CASSFGSGGRTNNEQFF
TRBJ2-7,TRBD1,TRBV6-5,.,TGTGCCAGCAGGGGGACAGCTTTAGGCGAGCAGTACTTC,CASRGTALGEQYF
TRBJ2-6,.,TRBV7-3,.,TGTGCCAGCAGCTCTTCAGGAGGTGGGGCCAACGTCCTGACTTTC,CASSSSGGGANVLTF
TRBJ2-1,TRBD2,TRBV30,.,TGTGCCTGGAGTTTAGGGCTAGCGGGACGCAATGAGCAGTTCTTC,CAWSLGLAGRNEQFF
TRBJ2-1,.,TRBV14,.,TGTGCCAGCAGCCAAGGCAGCCCCGCAGGGCGGTTCTACAATGAGCAGTTCTTC,CASSQGSPAGRFYNEQFF
TRBJ2-1,TRBD1,TRBV9,.,TGTGCCAGCAGCGTAGCCCCGGGACAGGCCTATGAGCAGTTCTTC,CASSVAPGQAYEQFF
TRBJ2-7,.,TRBV14,.,TGTGCCAGCTGCAGGGAAGGGTCCTACGAGCAGTACTTC,CASCREGSYEQYF
TRBJ1-4,.,TRBV27,.,TGTGCCAGCAGCCCCTCGGGGGGTTCTAATGAAAAACTGTTTTTT,CASSPSGGSNEKLFF
TRBJ2-1,TRBD2,TRBV12-5,.,TGTGCTAGTGGTTTGGGGACTAGCTTTGAGCAGTTCTTC,CASGLGTSFEQFF
TRBJ2-1,TRBD2,TRBV28,.,TGTGCCAGCAGTTTTTCGGCGGGAGAGGCCTACAATGAGCAGTTCTTC,CASSFSAGEAYNEQFF
TRBJ2-1,TRBD1,TRBV19,.,TGTGCCAGTAGTCGAGGACAGGGATCATACAATGAGCAGTTCTTC,CASSRGQGSYNEQFF
TRBJ2-7,TRBD2,TRBV5-4,.,TGTGCCAGCAGCATCGGACTAGTCCCCTACGAGCAGTACTTC,CASSIGLVPYEQYF
TRBJ2-1,.,TRBV5-1,.,TGCGCCAGCAGTGAAGCGGGTCGTCACAATGAGCAGTTCTTC,CASSEAGRHNEQFF
TRBJ2-7,TRBD1,TRBV29-1,.,TGCAGCGTTGCAGGGACAGCCTACGAGCAGTACTTC,CSVAGTAYEQYF
TRBJ2-1,.,TRBV10-2,once,TGCGCCACCTCCGGGGACACCTACAATGAGCAGTTCTTC,CATSGDTYNEQFF
TRBJ2-3,TRBD1,TRBV19,.,TGTGCCAGTAGTAACCCGGGACAGGGGGCAGATACGCAGTATTTT,CASSNPGQGADTQYF
TRBJ1-1,.,TRBV11-2,.,TGTGCCAGCAGCTTGTCACGGGGGAACACTGAAGCTTTCTTT,CASSLSRGNTEAFF
TRBJ2-7,.,TRBV30,.,TGTGCCTGGAGTGATGTATACGAGCAGTACTTC,CAWSDVYEQYF
TRBJ1-3,TRBD1,TRBV7-8,.,TGTGCCAGCAGCCCAAGGACAGGGGGACACACCATATATTTT,CASSPRTGGHTIYF
TRBJ2-3,TRBD2,TRBV3-1/TRBV3-2,few,TGTGCCAGCGGGACTAGCGGGAGTGCAGATACGCAGTATTTT,CASGTSGSADTQYF
TRBJ2-5,TRBD2,TRBV13,.,TGTGCCAGCAGCTCCCTTGAGCGGGAGGTGGGGGAGACCCAGTACTTC,CASSSLEREVGETQYF
TRBJ1-5,.,TRBV19,.,TGTGCCAGTAGTATAGTAGCCAGATATAGCAATCAGCCCCAGCATTTT,CASSIVARYSNQPQHF
TRBJ2-3,TRBD2,TRBV13,.,TGTGCCAGCAGCTTAGCGGCGGGGGACTCTAGCACAGATACGCAGTATTTT,CASSLAAGDSSTDTQYF
TRBJ2-7,.,TRBV5-1,.,TGCGCCAGCAGCTACGGCCTCTCCTACGAGCAGTACTTC,CASSYGLSYEQYF
TRBJ2-7,.,TRBV9,.,TGTGCCAGCAGCCCCCAAGGGGATTCCACCTACGAGCAGTACTTC,CASSPQGDSTYEQYF
TRBJ2-7,.,TRBV28,once,TGTGCCAGCAGTTTTGGGGAAGGGCAGTACTTC,CASSFGEGQYF
TRBJ2-5,.,TRBV28,.,TGTGCCAGCAGTCCCCTTCCCGGGACCCAGTACTTC,CASSPLPGTQYF
TRBJ2-6,.,TRBV3-1/TRBV3-2,.,TGTGCCAGCAGCTACCTAGGGGGGGCCGGGGCCAACGTCCTGACTTTC,CASSYLGGAGANVLTF
TRBJ2-3,.,TRBV5-4,.,TGTGCCAGCAGCTCGGACAGAACACTACGCACAGATACGCAGTATTTT,CASSSDRTLRTDTQYF
TRBJ1-6,TRBD1,TRBV6-5,.,TGTGCCAGCAGTCAGGGGGCACCCCTCCACTTT,CASSQGAPLHF
TRBJ2-3,.,TRBV6-5,once,TGTGCCAGCAGTTCGACAGTTTCACCAGCAGATACGCAGTATTTT,CASSSTVSPADTQYF
TRBJ2-7,.,TRBV27,.,TGTGCCAGCAGCAGCCTGACAGGTTCCTACGAGCAGTACTTC,CASSSLTGSYEQYF
TRBJ1-1,.,TRBV7-6,.,TGTGCCAGCAGCCTCGATACCAACACTGAAGCTTTCTTT,CASSLDTNTEAFF
TRBJ2-7,.,TRBV30,.,TGTGCCTGGAGTGTACAACCTACTGAGCAGTACTTC,CAWSVQPTEQYF
TRBJ1-1,.,TRBV5-4,.,TGTGCCAGCAGCTTGCCGGGGAACACTGAAGCTTTCTTT,CASSLPGNTEAFF
TRBJ2-7,.,TRBV5-6,few,TGTGCCAGCAGCTTGGACAGTTTCTACGAGCAGTACTTC,CASSLDSFYEQYF
TRBJ2-3,.,TRBV3-1/TRBV3-2,.,TGTGCCAGCAGCCAAGACAGGGCAGATACGCAGTATTTT,CASSQDRADTQYF
TRBJ2-1,TRBD1,TRBV7-9,.,TGTGCCAGCACCCTCCCTCCGGACAGGTCCGGAGAAGGTGCCTACAATGAGCAGTTCTTC,CASTLPPDRSGEGAYNEQFF